This T cell receptor beta chain appears in the sequencing data of a study of blood T cell repertoires in COVID-19. Study-wide background: Nucleic acid was either cDNA or gDNA, and it came from T cells, B-cell-depleted T cells, or PBMCs.

This clone was counted between two and nine times. Trimming took 4 bases from V and 6 from J, leaving 9 bases between them. CDR3 length equals 12 residues. Germline lookup yields CDR1 MNHEY and CDR2 SVGEGT. Study processing details: The assay estimated nucleated cells by amplifying reference gene primers. Here immunoSEQ multiplex PCR was the method, and the copy in TCRdb shows in-frame clones only, minus some. Clone size and V and J calls were adopted from that table, with D and trimming inferred from the DNA. In the table there are around 75,000 clones, more than 80% of which are singletons. Sample: peripheral blood. The gene calls are TRBV6-2 or TRBV6-3 and TRBJ1-2; a possible D gene is TRBD1 (6 bases). This TCR was recovered from a man in his fifties or sixties with COVID-19, enrolled during active disease. CDR3 in amino acids: CASSFGQNGYTF. The CDR3 region has the DNA TGTGCCAGCAGTTTTGGACAGAATGGCTACACCTTC.